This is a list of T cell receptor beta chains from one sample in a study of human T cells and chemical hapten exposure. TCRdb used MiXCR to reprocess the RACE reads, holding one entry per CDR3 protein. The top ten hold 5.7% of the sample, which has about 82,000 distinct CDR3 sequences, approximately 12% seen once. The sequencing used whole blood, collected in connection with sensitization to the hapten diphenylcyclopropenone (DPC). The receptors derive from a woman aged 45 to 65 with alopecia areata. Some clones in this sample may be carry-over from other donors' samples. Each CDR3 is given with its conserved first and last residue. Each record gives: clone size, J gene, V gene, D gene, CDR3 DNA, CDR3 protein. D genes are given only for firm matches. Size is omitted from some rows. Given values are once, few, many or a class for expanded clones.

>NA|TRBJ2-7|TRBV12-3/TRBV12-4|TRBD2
TGTGCCAGCAGTTCTAGTTCCCAGACTAGCGGTTACGAGTGGCAGTACTTC
CASSSSSQTSGYEWQYF
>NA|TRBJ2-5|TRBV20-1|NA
TGCAGTGCTATGGACTACCAGGGGGAGACCCAGTACTTC
CSAMDYQGETQYF
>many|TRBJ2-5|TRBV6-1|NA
TGTGCCAGCAGTGAAACGTTTGCGACTGAGACCCAGTACTTC
CASSETFATETQYF
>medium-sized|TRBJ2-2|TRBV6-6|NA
TGTGCCAGCAGTTACTCTTCAGTTGCCGGGGAGCTGTTTTTT
CASSYSSVAGELFF
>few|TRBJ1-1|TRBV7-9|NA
TGTGCCAGCAGCTTAGCAGGGCGGGCCACTGAAGCTTTCTTT
CASSLAGRATEAFF
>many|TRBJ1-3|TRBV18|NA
TGTGCCAGCTCACCTAGGGACATTGGAAACACCATATATTTT
CASSPRDIGNTIYF
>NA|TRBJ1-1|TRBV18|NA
TGTGCCAGCTCCCTATTGCCTCAGGGGATGAACACTGAAGCTTTCTTT
CASSLLPQGMNTEAFF
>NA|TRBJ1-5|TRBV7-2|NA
TGTGCCAGCAGCGCACAGGGCGGCAATCAGCCCCAGCATTTT
CASSAQGGNQPQHF
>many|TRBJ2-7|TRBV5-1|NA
TGCGCCAGCAGCTTGGGGACCTACGAGCAGTACTTC
CASSLGTYEQYF
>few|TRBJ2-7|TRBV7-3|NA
TGTGCCAGCAGCCTCGACAGCCAAAGCTACGAGCAGTACTTC
CASSLDSQSYEQYF
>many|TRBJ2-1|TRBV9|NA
TGTGCCAGCAGCGTAGAGGGAGACCCGTACAATGAGCAGTTCTTC
CASSVEGDPYNEQFF
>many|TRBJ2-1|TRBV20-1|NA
TGCAGTGCTAGTCCCGGGAGCATCTCCTACAATGAGCAGTTCTTC
CSASPGSISYNEQFF
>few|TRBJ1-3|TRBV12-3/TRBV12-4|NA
TGTGCCAGCAGTTTACTGACAGCAGGAAACACCATATATTTT
CASSLLTAGNTIYF
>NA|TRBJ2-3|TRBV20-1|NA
TGCAGTGCTAAGAGTCAGGGTACAGATACGCAGTATTTT
CSAKSQGTDTQYF
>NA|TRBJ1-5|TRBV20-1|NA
TGCAGTGCTGCACAGGGTGGTTATCAGCCCCAGCATTTT
CSAAQGGYQPQHF
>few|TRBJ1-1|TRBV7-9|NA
TGTGCCAGCAGCTTATCGGAGGGCCTGAACACTGAAGCTTTCTTT
CASSLSEGLNTEAFF
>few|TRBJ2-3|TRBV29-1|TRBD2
TGCAGCGTTGGGACTAGCATGGATACGCAGTATTTT
CSVGTSMDTQYF
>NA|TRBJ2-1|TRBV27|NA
TGTGCCAGCAGTTTATCGGGGTATAGCAATGAGCAGTTCTTC
CASSLSGYSNEQFF
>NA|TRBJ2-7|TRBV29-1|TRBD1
TGCAGCGTCGCTAATCCGGGACAGGGGAACCACGAGCAGTACTTC
CSVANPGQGNHEQYF
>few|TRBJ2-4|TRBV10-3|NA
TGTGCCATCAGTGAGGAGGGGATCGAAAACATTCAGTACTTC
CAISEEGIENIQYF
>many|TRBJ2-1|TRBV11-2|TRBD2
TGTGCCAGCAGCCCCGGACTAGCGGGAGTCATTTCCTACAATGAGCAGTTCTTC
CASSPGLAGVISYNEQFF
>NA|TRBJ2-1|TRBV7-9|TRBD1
TGTGCCAGCAGCACCTGGACAGGGACCTACAATGAGCAGTTCTTC
CASSTWTGTYNEQFF
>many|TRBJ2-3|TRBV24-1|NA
TGTGCCACCTGCGCTTCCTTCACAGATACGCAGTATTTT
CATCASFTDTQYF
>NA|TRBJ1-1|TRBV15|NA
TGTGCCACTTCCGGATTAGATTTCACTGAAGCTTTCTTT
CATSGLDFTEAFF
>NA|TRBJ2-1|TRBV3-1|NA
TGTGCCAGCAGCCAAGGTGGGGGCCTGGGGAACAATGAGCAGTTCTTC
CASSQGGGLGNNEQFF
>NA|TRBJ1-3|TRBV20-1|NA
TGCAGTGCTTTCACCCCAGGGGGAAACACCATATATTTT
CSAFTPGGNTIYF
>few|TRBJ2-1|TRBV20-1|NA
TGCAGTGCTAGAGCCCAACATAAGGTGGATGAGCAGTTCTTC
CSARAQHKVDEQFF